This T cell receptor beta chain was found in a study of shared clonotypes between healthy human individuals. Study findings and constraints: With few donors, the genetic and exposure-history diversity represented was limited. Sequencing of the sorted subsets was shown by rarefaction to be incomplete despite large depth.

This CDR3 contains 16 residues. Trimming at V came to 5 bases and at J to 0 bases, leaving 6 bases not matched to a gene. CDR1 MNHEY and CDR2 SMNVEV come from the germline V gene (reference sequence). For this clone: The target antigen is unknown.

Naive-designated CD8 cells lacked CD45RO, were positively enriched for CCR7, and omitted terminally differentiated effector memory CD45RA+ cells. Assay execution proceeded at the deep level. Sequenced by immunoSEQ multiplex PCR; TCRdb stores in-frame clones only, minus some. The sample holds millions of clones, approximately 94% seen once. This rearrangement joins TRBV27 to TRBJ1-4; 7 nucleotides match TRBD1. The specimen was naive CD8+ T cells sorted from blood. The sequence was obtained from a man younger than 35 in good health. The CDR3 region has the DNA TGTGCCAGCAGTATCAATACAGGGGCAACTAATGAAAAACTGTTTTTT. It is translated as CASSINTGATNEKLFF. The complete variable domain, with remaining parts taken from reference TRBV27 and TRBJ1-4, reads EAQVTQNPRYLITVTGKKLTVTCSQNMNHEYMSWYRQDPGLGLRQIYYSMNVEVTDKGDVPEGYKVSRKEKRNFPLILESPSPNQTSLYFCASSINTGATNEKLFFGSGTQLSVL.